These 28 T cell receptor beta chains share one sample of origin, sequenced in a study of blood T cells in healthy people across ages. A second about 6 to 12 cycle PCR used barcoded and J-beta primers. TCRdb reprocessed the 5' RACE reads with MiXCR, giving one entry per CDR3 protein. The table has around 1,000,000 distinct CDR3 sequences, almost 25% seen once. These data were also filed under a second study, of T cells of mothers and their children.

Sequencing was performed on blood. These receptors all stem from a girl aged 2 to 10 in good health.

This clonotype was seen only a few times. The chain is built from TRBV5-1 and TRBJ1-4, with a tentative D call TRBD1 (5 bases). The CDR3 has 12 residues. CDR1 is SGHRS and CDR2 is YFSETQ in the germline V gene. Trimming cost V 2 bases and J 14 bases, with 13 bases left between them. CDR3: CASSLGTGLLFF. CDR3 bases: TGCGCCAGCAGCTTAGGGACTGGTCTGCTGTTTTTT.

In this sample, this clonotype turned up a few times. The DNA of the CDR3 is TGCAGTGCTAGGCCGGAGACAGGAACGTTATACGAGCAGTACTTC. Its protein is CSARPETGTLYEQYF. The chain joins TRBV20-1 to TRBJ2-7; D perhaps matches TRBD1 (6 bases). Germline V gene sequence: CDR1 DFQATT, CDR2 SNEGSKA (reference sequence). The CDR3 covers 15 residues. V was clipped by 3 bases and J by 4 bases, with 19 bases between them.

This clonotype was seen a handful of times. V gene TRBV25-1 combines with J gene TRBJ1-4; D unresolved. Trimming pared 1 base from V and 6 bases from J, leaving 21 bases between. The CDR3 consists of 18 residues. Germline CDR1 and CDR2: MGHDK and SYGVNS. CDR3 in amino acids: CASSEFFASPPGDEKLFF. CDR3 in DNA: TGTGCCAGCAGTGAATTTTTTGCCAGTCCTCCCGGTGATGAAAAACTGTTTTTT.

A single count supports this clonotype. The genes are TRBV28 and TRBJ1-1, with D uncertain. V was shortened by 6 bases and J by 5 bases, with 22 bases between the two germline ends. The CDR3 loop spans 16 amino acids. Germline CDR1 and CDR2: MDHEN and SYDVKM. CDR3 sequence reads: CASSLESEPRVTEAFF. For the CDR3, the DNA is TGTGCCAGCAGCTTAGAATCCGAACCGAGGGTGACTGAAGCTTTCTTT.

The chain combines TRBV24-1 with TRBJ2-1; D is unresolved. The V end was cut by 5 bases, the J end by 7 bases, with 14 bases between. This CDR3 contains 14 residues. In germline, CDR1 is KGHDR, CDR2 SFDVKD. CDR3: CATSGRTTMNEQFF. In DNA, the CDR3 is TGTGCCACCAGTGGGCGGACGACGATGAATGAGCAGTTCTTC.

This clonotype was observed a few times. The J gene is TRBJ2-5, the V gene TRBV6-5, with unresolved D. The J call may be faulty, since TRBJ2-7 better matches the DNA end. Germline V gives CDR1 MNHEY, CDR2 SVGAGI. The CDR3 spans 19 residues. The CDR3 is CASSYQLSTRLSPSYEQYF. The CDR3 DNA reads TGTGCCAGCAGTTACCAACTATCCACCCGATTATCGCCCTCCTACGAGCAGTACTTC.

The CDR3 loop is CASSYSGRAGELFF. CDR3 nucleotide sequence: TGTGCCAGCAGTTATAGCGGGAGGGCCGGGGAGCTGTTTTTT. The chain has TRBV12-3 or TRBV12-4 and TRBJ2-2, with TRBD2 matching 11 bases. After removal of 4 bases from V and 6 bases from J, the junction contained 1 base not matched to a gene. The CDR3 length is 14 residues.

CDR3 DNA: TGTGCCAGCAGCTGCACTAAACAGGACCTGGGGGTTGAAGCTTTCTTT. This encodes CASSCTKQDLGVEAFF. V is TRBV13 and J is TRBJ1-1, with TRBD1 as a possible D gene (5 bases). Trimming left V 4 bases short and J 7 bases short, with 22 bases between. This CDR3 region has 16 residues. In germline, CDR1 is PRHDT, CDR2 FYEKMQ (reference sequence). Supplemented by reference TRBV13 and TRBJ1-1, the full variable domain reads AAGVIQSPRHLIKEKRETATLKCYPIPRHDTVYWYQQGPGQDPQFLISFYEKMQSDKGSIPDRFSAQQFSDYHSELNMSSLELGDSALYFCASSCTKQDLGVEAFFGQGTRLTVV.

V gene TRBV3-1 combines with J gene TRBJ2-5; D is undetermined. With the DNA end fitting TRBJ2-1 better, the J assignment may be wrong. In germline, CDR1 is LGHDT, CDR2 YNNKEL (reference sequence). CDR3 length equals 13 residues. The CDR3 is CASSQDWYDEQFF. In DNA, the CDR3 is TGTGCCAGCAGCCAAGATTGGTACGATGAGCAGTTCTTC.

This clonotype appeared a few times. This chain links TRBV10-3 with TRBJ1-1; 10 bases are a match to TRBD1. Germline V gene data show CDR1 as ENHRY and CDR2 as SYGVKD. The V segment lost 6 bases and the J segment 6 bases; nucleotides outside the gene matches: 4. The CDR3 contains 13 residues. DNA for the CDR3: TGTGCCATCAGGGGGGACAGGGGCGCTGAAGCTTTCTTT. Translated: CAIRGDRGAEAFF.

The gene calls are TRBV7-2 and TRBJ2-7; D unclear. Germline V gene data show CDR1 as SGHTA and CDR2 as FQGNSA. Trimming took off 5 bases at V and 6 bases at J, with 17 bases between the two ends. CDR3 size: 14 residues. In DNA form, the CDR3 reads TGTGCCAGCAGCCCCTTCTCCCTCGCCTCCGAGCAGTACTTC. It translates to CASSPFSLASEQYF.

The V call is TRBV12-3 or TRBV12-4, the J call TRBJ2-7, with TRBD1 as a possible D gene (6 bases). The V and J ends lost 4 bases and 5 bases respectively, with 12 bases between them. The CDR3 totals 13 residues. The chain's CDR3 is CASSSRDTHEQYF. CDR3 coding DNA: TGTGCCAGCAGTTCGAGGGACACCCACGAGCAGTACTTC.

The V call is TRBV29-1, the J call TRBJ2-3, with 7 bases that match TRBD1. Trimming at V came to 6 bases and at J to 3 bases, leaving 3 bases not matched to a gene. Germline V gene lookup returns CDR1 SQVTM and CDR2 ANQGSEA. CDR3 length: 12 amino acids. CDR3 sequence: CSVRQGTDTQYF. As DNA, the CDR3 is TGCAGCGTCAGACAGGGAACAGATACGCAGTATTTT.

The chain is built from TRBV20-1 and TRBJ2-7; D is possibly TRBD2 (5 bases). V dropped 4 bases and J dropped 6 bases, with 10 bases sitting between them. This CDR3 has 11 amino acids. The germline CDR1 and CDR2 sequences are DFQATT and SNEGSKA (reference sequence). The CDR3 DNA is TGCAGTGCTACACTAGGGCTCGAGCAGTACTTC. Protein sequence: CSATLGLEQYF.

This clonotype occurred a few times. The chain carries TRBV29-1 and TRBJ2-7; D not certain. Germline values: CDR1 SQVTM, CDR2 ANQGSEA. The CDR3 consists of 12 residues. Between the trimmed V and J ends, which lost 5 bases and 2 bases, there was a span of 10 bases. CDR3: CSVPDGPYEQYF. The CDR3 region has the DNA TGCAGCGTTCCCGACGGGCCCTACGAGCAGTACTTC.

This chain uses TRBV6-6 with TRBJ2-7, with TRBD2 identical over 13 bases. J gave up 6 bases and V 5 bases, and 10 bases lay outside the gene matches. CDR1 is MNHNY and CDR2 is SVGAGI in the germline V gene (reference sequence). This CDR3 contains 16 residues. For the CDR3, the DNA is TGTGCCAGCAGTGACTTCGGGACTAGCGGGGTCAGCGAGCAGTACTTC. Encoded protein: CASSDFGTSGVSEQYF.

This clonotype was detected only a few times. The rearrangement joins TRBV6-5 to TRBJ2-7; 8 bases are shared with TRBD1. TRBJ2-1 matches the DNA end more closely, so the J call is doubtful. Germline CDR1 reads MNHEY; CDR2 reads SVGAGI. The CDR3 extends over 16 amino acids. The CDR3 DNA reads TGTGCCAGCAGTTACGATGTCGGACAGGGTGTAGGTGAGCAGTTCTTC. Protein sequence: CASSYDVGQGVGEQFF.

This clonotype was counted a few times. V usage is TRBV29-1 and J usage is TRBJ1-4, with D possibly matching TRBD1 (6 bases). Trimming pared 7 bases from V and 11 bases from J, leaving 14 bases between. CDR1 is SQVTM, CDR2 ANQGSEA, per germline. This CDR3 is built from 11 residues. CDR3 in amino acids: CSGTGYGKLFF. The CDR3 DNA is TGCAGCGGAACAGGGTATGGGAAACTGTTTTTT.

This clonotype was recorded a few times. The chain joins TRBV28 to TRBJ2-5; D unresolved. CDR3 length: 14 amino acids. V was pared by 1 base and J by 5 bases, with 11 bases between. CDR1 is MDHEN, CDR2 SYDVKM, per germline. The CDR3 coding sequence is TGTGCCAGCAGTTTATCGCAGTTAGGGGAGACCCAGTACTTC. Its protein product is CASSLSQLGETQYF.

In this sample, this clonotype turned up a few times. The V gene is TRBV7-2, the J gene TRBJ2-1; 9 nucleotides match TRBD2. Germline CDR1 and CDR2: SGHTA and FQGNSA. Losses at the gene ends were 2 bases for V and 5 bases for J; bases not matched to a gene: 10. The CDR3 has 17 residues. This chain's CDR3 is CASSLPQTSGLDNEQFF. CDR3 nucleotides: TGTGCCAGCAGCTTACCGCAAACTAGCGGGCTTGACAATGAGCAGTTCTTC.

There are a few counts of this clonotype. The gene calls are TRBV7-9 and TRBJ2-5; TRBD2 matches at 13 bases. The germline V gene has CDR1 SEHNR and CDR2 FQNEAQ (reference sequence). With 6 bases clipped from V and 5 bases from J, the junction kept 9 bases outside the gene matches. There are 16 residues in the CDR3. The CDR3 nucleotides read TGTGCCAGCAGTTCCGGGACTAGCGGGGTGCGGGAGACCCAGTACTTC. This sequence encodes CASSSGTSGVRETQYF.

The chain couples TRBV2 to TRBJ2-7, with no clear D. The germline V gene has CDR1 SNHLY and CDR2 FYNNEI. The CDR3 contains 16 residues. Trimming shortened V by 0 bases and J by 4 bases, and 16 bases separated the two germline ends. The CDR3 DNA reads TGTGCCAGCAGTGAAGCGCTGGCCAAAAAGCCGTACGAGCAGTACTTC. This translates into CASSEALAKKPYEQYF.

The chain carries TRBV12-3 or TRBV12-4 and TRBJ2-3, with D perhaps TRBD1 or TRBD2 (6 bases each). Trimming pared 3 bases from V and 5 bases from J, leaving 12 bases between. CDR3 length: 14 residues. The CDR3, as DNA: TGTGCCAGCAGTTTTCGGGGGCTCGAAGATACGCAGTATTTT. Translating gives CASSFRGLEDTQYF.

Only a few counts were recorded for this clonotype. The chain couples TRBV5-1 to TRBJ2-5; TRBD2 aligns across 8 bases. Trimming took 0 bases from V and 11 from J; bases not matched to a gene: 15. Germline values: CDR1 SGHRS, CDR2 YFSETQ. The CDR3 is 16 amino acids. The CDR3: CASSLVVGGGLREQYF. In nucleotides, the CDR3 is TGCGCCAGCAGCTTGGTCGTCGGCGGGGGGCTTAGGGAGCAGTACTTC. The full variable domain, completed using reference TRBV5-1 and TRBJ2-5, is KAGVTQTPRYLIKTRGQQVTLSCSPISGHRSVSWYQQTPGQGLQFLFEYFSETQRNKGNFPGRFSGRQFSNSRSEMNVSTLELGDSALYLCASSLVVGGGLREQYFGPGTRLLVL.

The chain carries TRBV28 and TRBJ1-2; D not certain. Germline values: CDR1 MDHEN, CDR2 SYDVKM. The V end lost 3 bases, the J end lost 4 bases, and 6 bases lay between the germline ends. The CDR3 spans 12 residues. CDR3 sequence: CASSFEAYGYTF. CDR3 DNA: TGTGCCAGCAGTTTTGAAGCCTATGGCTACACCTTC.

The chain links TRBV28 to TRBJ1-6, with no clear D. This CDR3 region has 11 residues. V lost 3 bases and J 11 bases, leaving 5 bases between the germline ends. The germline V gene encodes CDR1 MDHEN and CDR2 SYDVKM. The CDR3 bases are TGTGCCAGCAGTTTTAGGCCACCCCTCCACTTT. The encoded protein is CASSFRPPLHF.

V usage is TRBV7-2 and J usage is TRBJ1-1; 10 nucleotides align to TRBD1. Germline V lookup: CDR1 SGHTA, CDR2 FQGNSA. V lost 7 bases to trimming and J lost 7 bases; unmatched junction nucleotides: 15. CDR3 length: 16 amino acids. Here the CDR3 reads CASTFGGDRGNNEAFF. CDR3 bases: TGTGCCAGCACCTTTGGTGGGGACAGGGGTAATAATGAAGCTTTCTTT.

This clonotype has more than one count but fewer than ten. The chain links TRBV3-1 to TRBJ2-1, with 8 bases fitting TRBD2. The germline CDR1 and CDR2 sequences are LGHDT and YNNKEL (reference sequence). CDR3 size: 19 residues. Trimming at V came to 1 base and at J to 0 bases, leaving 11 bases not matched to a gene. The CDR3 loop reads CASSQGRRAGVTSYNEQFF. CDR3 in DNA: TGTGCCAGCAGCCAAGGGAGGCGAGCGGGAGTTACCTCCTACAATGAGCAGTTCTTC.